Sequencing of this T cell receptor (beta chain) was carried out in a study of CD8 T cells in ankylosing spondylitis. Whole-study results and caveats: Reportedly, matched ankylosing spondylitis synovial fluid was significantly enriched for disease-linked clones. A motif in TCR beta, a set of roughly eight highly homologous variants, appeared characteristic of ankylosing spondylitis blood. Clones linked to disease, bearing a CD8+ phenotype, were relatively rare in peripheral blood.

This clonotype turned up a few times. What it binds is not known. The CDR3 loop spans 15 amino acids. V lost 2 bases and J lost 6; bases outside the gene matches: 7. Germline assignment: CDR1 SGHNT and CDR2 YYREEE (reference sequence). Each TCR beta library was made by quantitative 5'-RACE that incorporated molecular barcodes. One entry per CDR3 protein, called by TCRdb with MiXCR from the 5' RACE reads. Among around 91,000 distinct CDR3 sequences listed, about 8.3% were seen once. This sequence originates from a male donor with ankylosing spondylitis. The specimen sequenced was blood, either unsorted or a sorted T cell fraction (not recorded which). The chain links TRBV5-4 to TRBJ2-1; 8 positions agree with TRBD2. The CDR3 DNA reads as TGTGCCAGCAGCTTACTAGCGGAGACTGGCAATGAGCAGTTCTTC. It encodes CASSLLAETGNEQFF.